This entry lists 31 T cell receptor beta chains sequenced from one sample in a study of CD8+ T cells in alopecia areata. Specified treatment: oral pan-JAK inhibitor, 5-10 mg twice daily. Sequencing used cDNA as its template, made by extracting RNA and reverse transcribing it. Sequencing used immunoSEQ multiplex PCR; TCRdb keeps in-frame clones, though not all of them. This table holds about 150,000 clones, around half found once. The sequencing here drew on CD8+ T cells sorted from blood, taken at week 4, from a patient treated with tofacitinib. The receptors were sampled from a human donor with alopecia areata.

This sequence joins TRBV5-6 and TRBJ1-6; TRBD1 is a possible D gene (5 bases). With 4 bases removed from V and 4 bases from J, the gap between germline ends came to 6 bases. The CDR3 sequence is 13 residues long. From germline, CDR1 is SGHDT and CDR2 YYEEEE. CDR3 amino acids: CASSDRYNSPLHF. The CDR3 coding sequence is TGTGCCAGCAGCGACAGATATAATTCACCCCTCCACTTT.

The genes are TRBV13 and TRBJ2-3, with 8 bases that match TRBD2. J gave up 5 bases and V 2 bases, and 9 bases lay outside the gene matches. CDR1 is PRHDT, CDR2 FYEKMQ, per germline (reference sequence). CDR3 length: 16 residues. Written as DNA, the CDR3 is TGTGCCAGCAGCTTACCCAGCGGGGGTGCAGTAGATACGCAGTATTTT. It yields the protein CASSLPSGGAVDTQYF.

This clone was counted only a few times. The J gene is TRBJ1-4, the V gene TRBV7-2; 8 bases line up with TRBD1. The ends lost 5 bases at V and 7 bases at J; junction bases unmatched: 12. This CDR3 is 16 amino acids long. CDR1 and CDR2 (germline): SGHTA, FQGNSA. In DNA form, the CDR3 reads TGTGCCAGCAGCGGAGCCCTGACAGGGGCGAGTGAAAAACTGTTTTTT. This sequence encodes CASSGALTGASEKLFF.

This clone was recorded many times. The genes are TRBV7-2 and TRBJ2-6; no definite D call. Germline V gene lookup returns CDR1 SGHTA and CDR2 FQGNSA. V gave up 1 base and J gave up 7 bases, with 5 bases separating them. CDR3 length: 13 residues. Here the CDR3 DNA reads TGTGCCAGCAGCTTAGGTGGCGCCAACGTCCTGACTTTC. Translating it yields CASSLGGANVLTF.

This chain links TRBV6-6 with TRBJ1-2; D not resolved. The CDR3 covers 14 residues. The germline CDR1 and CDR2 sequences are MNHNY and SVGAGI (reference sequence). The ends were cut back, 0 bases at V and 4 bases at J, with 9 bases in the middle. CDR3 coding DNA: TGTGCCAGCAGTTACTCAGAGGGTAGCTATGGCTACACCTTC. Its protein is CASSYSEGSYGYTF.

This clone was detected only a few times. The chain has TRBV6-6 and TRBJ1-1; D uncertain. Trimming left V 2 bases short and J 4 bases short, with 11 bases between. This CDR3 contains 14 residues. Germline V gene data show CDR1 as MNHNY and CDR2 as SVGAGI (reference sequence). The CDR3 DNA reads TGTGCCAGCAGTTACCCGGAGGCGGGCACTGAAGCTTTCTTT. Its protein product is CASSYPEAGTEAFF.

This clone was seen only a few times. The V and J genes are TRBV29-1 and TRBJ2-3; D not resolved. CDR1 and CDR2 (germline): SQVTM, ANQGSEA. The CDR3 consists of 14 residues. V was cut by 3 bases and J by 1 base, with 11 bases left in between. The CDR3 here is CSVDLSRGTDTQYF. CDR3 in DNA: TGCAGCGTTGATCTTTCTCGGGGCACAGATACGCAGTATTTT.

This chain connects TRBV4-3 to TRBJ1-1; D ambiguous. V was trimmed by 0 bases and J by 0 bases, leaving 11 bases between them. The germline CDR1 and CDR2 sequences are LGHNA and YSLEER. The CDR3 spans 16 residues. In DNA form, the CDR3 reads TGCGCCAGCAGCCAAGATCTGGAAGCTTTGAACACTGAAGCTTTCTTT. It encodes CASSQDLEALNTEAFF.

This clone was observed a handful of times. This chain links TRBV5-1 with TRBJ2-5, with TRBD2 identical over 9 bases. Germline trimming cut 4 bases from V and 3 bases from J; bases unmatched to any gene: 10. The V gene's germline CDR1 is SGHRS and CDR2 YFSETQ. This CDR3 contains 16 residues. CDR3 bases: TGCGCCAGCAGCCCAAGTTGGGTAGCGGGGGAAGAGACCCAGTACTTC. It translates to CASSPSWVAGEETQYF.

Only a few counts were recorded for this clone. The chain has TRBV4-1 and TRBJ2-7, with D uncertain. With 0 bases removed from V and 0 bases from J, the gap between germline ends came to 12 bases. The CDR3 totals 16 residues. In germline, CDR1 is MGHRA, CDR2 YSYEKL. This chain's CDR3 is CASSQDLSRSSYEQYF. The CDR3, as DNA: TGCGCCAGCAGCCAAGATCTGTCCAGGAGCTCCTACGAGCAGTACTTC.

The chain couples TRBV15 to TRBJ2-3; D is unresolved. Germline loops: CDR1 LNHNV, CDR2 YYDKDF (reference sequence). The germline V and J ends were trimmed by 2 bases and 1 base, with 7 bases remaining between them. The CDR3 runs 14 residues. The CDR3 is CATSRHSGTDTQYF. The DNA for the CDR3 is TGTGCCACCAGCAGACATTCAGGCACAGATACGCAGTATTTT.

V and J are TRBV15 and TRBJ1-5; TRBD1 matches at 9 bases. The germline V gene has CDR1 LNHNV and CDR2 YYDKDF (reference sequence). Trimming removed 0 bases from V and 14 bases from J; junction bases left unmatched: 5. The CDR3 length is 13 residues. The CDR3, as DNA: TGTGCCACCAGCAGAGATTGGGACAGGGAGGAGCATTTT. Protein sequence: CATSRDWDREEHF.

The rearrangement links TRBV14 to TRBJ1-4; D remains unclear. The V gene lost 1 base and the J gene lost 7 bases, with 4 bases spanning the gap. The germline CDR1 and CDR2 sequences are SGHDN and FVKESK. The CDR3 sequence is 12 residues long. CDR3 in amino acids: CASSQVAEKLFF. The DNA of the CDR3 is TGTGCCAGCAGCCAAGTCGCTGAAAAACTGTTTTTT.

This clone was detected a few times. This chain joins TRBV30 and TRBJ2-6; D unresolved. Germline V gene data show CDR1 as GTSNPN and CDR2 as SVGIG (reference sequence). Trimming took 0 bases from V and 0 from J, leaving 21 bases between them. This CDR3 comprises 20 residues. The CDR3: CAWSVRALLTHSSGANVLTF. The CDR3 nucleotides read TGTGCCTGGAGTGTAAGGGCGCTATTGACCCACAGCTCTGGGGCCAACGTCCTGACTTTC.

This sequence joins TRBV9 and TRBJ2-7; D may be TRBD1 (5 bases). CDR1 and CDR2 (germline): SGDLS, YYNGEE. Deletions cut 3 bases from V and 3 bases from J, with 16 bases between. The CDR3 extends over 15 amino acids. The CDR3 loop reads CASSASGQGGYEQYF. The DNA for the CDR3 is TGTGCCAGCAGCGCCTCAGGGCAGGGCGGCTACGAGCAGTACTTC. The full variable domain, its missing parts supplied by reference TRBV9 and TRBJ2-7, is DSGVTQTPKHLITATGQRVTLRCSPRSGDLSVYWYQQSLDQGLQFLIQYYNGEERAKGNILERFSAQQFPDLHSELNLSSLELGDSALYFCASSASGQGGYEQYFGPGTRLTVT.

The chain employs TRBV4-3 and TRBJ2-2; D is ambiguous. Germline CDR1 is LGHNA and CDR2 is YSLEER. Between the trimmed V and J ends, which lost 0 bases and 3 bases, there was a span of 14 bases. The CDR3 length is 17 residues. The CDR3 region is CASSQDPGTLYTGELFF. CDR3 DNA sequence: TGCGCCAGCAGCCAAGACCCCGGAACCTTATACACCGGGGAGCTGTTTTTT.

The CDR3, as DNA: TGCGCCAGCAGCTTATCCGTCGAATCCTACGAGCAGTACTTC. It is translated as CASSLSVESYEQYF. The chain joins TRBV5-1 to TRBJ2-7; D gene ambiguous. The CDR3 runs 14 residues. Germline V gene sequence: CDR1 SGHRS, CDR2 YFSETQ. Trimming shortened V by 2 bases and J by 1 base, and 10 bases separated the two germline ends.

J is TRBJ2-1 and V is TRBV19, with 11 bases matching TRBD1. This CDR3 region has 14 residues. CDR1 and CDR2 (germline): LNHDA, SQIVND (reference sequence). V trimming: 8 bases; J trimming: 2 bases; junction bases outside the gene matches: 2. CDR3 residues: CASGGQGAYNEQFF. The CDR3 region has the DNA TGTGCCAGTGGGGGACAGGGGGCCTACAATGAGCAGTTCTTC.

The chain uses TRBV5-6 and TRBJ2-7, with 8 positions matching TRBD1. Germline lookup yields CDR1 SGHDT and CDR2 YYEEEE. CDR3 length: 17 residues. V dropped 0 bases and J dropped 7; count of bases not matched to a gene: 15. This chain's CDR3 is CASSLGLGDRFRWEQYF. The DNA for the CDR3 is TGTGCCAGCAGCTTGGGATTGGGGGACAGGTTCAGGTGGGAGCAGTACTTC.

This sequence joins TRBV27 and TRBJ2-2, with 10 bases that match TRBD1. The CDR3 is made up of 17 amino acids. Germline-derived CDR1 and CDR2 are MNHEY and SMNVEV (reference sequence). Unmatched junction bases numbered 15, after V lost 10 bases and J lost 4 bases. CDR3 region: CATKSGTGVWSTGELFF. The CDR3 DNA is TGTGCCACTAAGTCCGGGACAGGGGTTTGGAGCACCGGGGAGCTGTTTTTT.

The rearrangement uses TRBV20-1 and TRBJ1-5; the match to TRBD1 covers 7 bases. The V gene's germline CDR1 is DFQATT and CDR2 SNEGSKA (reference sequence). The CDR3 totals 11 residues. CDR3 sequence (DNA): TGCCTACAGGGGACGGGTCAGCCCCAGCATTTT. It codes for CLQGTGQPQHF.

The chain links TRBV7-9 to TRBJ2-3, with 7 nucleotides matching TRBD1. V was clipped by 3 bases and J by 2 bases; unmatched bases: 11. Germline V gene data show CDR1 as SEHNR and CDR2 as FQNEAQ (reference sequence). The CDR3 length is 17 residues. DNA of the CDR3: TGTGCCAGCAGCTTGGGGATCGGGACAGATCCCACAGATACGCAGTATTTT. This translates into CASSLGIGTDPTDTQYF.

The chain joins TRBV11-2 to TRBJ2-2; D might be TRBD1 (5 bases). The germline V gene encodes CDR1 SGHAT and CDR2 FQNNGV. With 7 bases removed from V and 3 bases from J, the gap between germline ends came to 18 bases. This CDR3 is 16 amino acids long. CDR3 DNA: TGTGCCAGCACTCACCCAGGGAAGCCAGACACCGGGGAGCTGTTTTTT. Encoded protein: CASTHPGKPDTGELFF.

The chain joins TRBV10-3 to TRBJ2-7; possibly TRBD2 for D (6 bases). There are 17 residues in the CDR3. The germline V and J ends were trimmed by 1 base and 6 bases, with 22 bases remaining between them. In germline, CDR1 is ENHRY, CDR2 SYGVKD. CDR3 protein: CAISEFHAWRDLGEQYF. The CDR3 DNA reads as TGTGCCATCAGTGAGTTTCACGCATGGAGGGATCTCGGCGAGCAGTACTTC.

This chain connects TRBV14 to TRBJ2-1; perhaps TRBD1 as D (5 bases). V was trimmed by 0 bases and J by 5 bases, leaving 11 bases between them. The CDR3 sequence is 15 residues long. Looked up from germline, CDR1 is SGHDN and CDR2 is FVKESK. CDR3 DNA sequence: TGTGCCAGCAGCCAAGATGCAGGGTTGGACAATGAGCAGTTCTTC. Amino acid sequence: CASSQDAGLDNEQFF.

This clone has just a few counts. The V and J genes are TRBV27 and TRBJ2-4; 7 bases map to TRBD1. Germline CDR1 and CDR2: MNHEY and SMNVEV (reference sequence). The CDR3 spans 14 residues. V gave up 8 bases and J gave up 1 base; unmatched junction bases: 5. In DNA form, the CDR3 reads TGTGCCAGCGGTATGGGACAGGCCAAAAACATTCAGTACTTC. Amino acid sequence: CASGMGQAKNIQYF.

The sample holds a few counts of this clone. The V call is TRBV29-1, the J call TRBJ2-4; no clear D. The CDR3 runs 15 residues. Germline V gives CDR1 SQVTM, CDR2 ANQGSEA. V lost 5 bases, J lost 0 bases, and 14 bases lay in between. CDR3 loop: CSVWQKNLAKNIQYF. The CDR3 region has the DNA TGCAGCGTTTGGCAGAAAAATCTAGCCAAAAACATTCAGTACTTC.

This clone was detected a few times. The chain carries TRBV5-6 and TRBJ1-1, with 7 bases lining up with TRBD1. CDR1 and CDR2 (germline): SGHDT, YYEEEE. Trimming cost V 4 bases and J 6 bases; bases outside gene matches: 6. This CDR3 has 13 residues. The CDR3 loop is CASSPQGMAEAFF. The CDR3 DNA reads as TGTGCCAGCAGCCCACAGGGGATGGCTGAAGCTTTCTTT. The variable domain in full, with the rest retrieved from reference TRBV5-6 and TRBJ1-1, is DAGVTQSPTHLIKTRGQQVTLRCSPKSGHDTVSWYQQALGQGPQFIFQYYEEEERQRGNFPDRFSGHQFPNYSSELNVNALLLGDSALYLCASSPQGMAEAFFGQGTRLTVV.

The J gene is TRBJ1-2, the V gene TRBV5-1; 7 positions agree with TRBD1. CDR3 length: 12 residues. CDR1 and CDR2 (germline): SGHRS, YFSETQ. V gave up 4 bases and J gave up 6 bases; unmatched junction bases: 3. Here the CDR3 reads CASSLTGNGYTF. CDR3 coding DNA: TGCGCCAGCAGCCTGACAGGGAATGGCTACACCTTC.

V usage is TRBV5-6 and J usage is TRBJ2-1; D not certain. The CDR3 loop spans 14 amino acids. V lost 0 bases, J lost 1 base, and 5 bases lay in between. Germline CDR1 reads SGHDT; CDR2 reads YYEEEE. DNA of the CDR3: TGTGCCAGCAGCTTGGTACGGTCCTACAATGAGCAGTTCTTC. Translated: CASSLVRSYNEQFF. Together with reference TRBV5-6 and TRBJ2-1, the CDR3 gives the full variable domain: DAGVTQSPTHLIKTRGQQVTLRCSPKSGHDTVSWYQQALGQGPQFIFQYYEEEERQRGNFPDRFSGHQFPNYSSELNVNALLLGDSALYLCASSLVRSYNEQFFGPGTRLTVL.

This clone was counted only a few times. The genes are TRBV19 and TRBJ1-2; no clear D gene. This CDR3 is built from 14 residues. V lost 9 bases, J lost 3 bases, and 17 bases lay in between. The germline V gene encodes CDR1 LNHDA and CDR2 SQIVND (reference sequence). CDR3 amino acids: CASMDGLRYYGYTF. Written as DNA, the CDR3 is TGTGCCAGCATGGACGGGTTGCGGTACTATGGCTACACCTTC.